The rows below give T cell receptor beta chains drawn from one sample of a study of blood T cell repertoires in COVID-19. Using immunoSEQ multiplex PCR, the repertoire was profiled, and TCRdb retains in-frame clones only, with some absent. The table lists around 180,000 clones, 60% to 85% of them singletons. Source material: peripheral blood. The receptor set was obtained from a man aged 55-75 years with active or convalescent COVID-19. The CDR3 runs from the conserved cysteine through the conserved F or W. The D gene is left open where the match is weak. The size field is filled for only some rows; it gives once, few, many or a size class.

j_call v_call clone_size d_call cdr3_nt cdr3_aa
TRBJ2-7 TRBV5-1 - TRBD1 TGCGCCAGCAGCTTGGGCGGACAGGGCACCTACGAGCAGTACTTC CASSLGGQGTYEQYF
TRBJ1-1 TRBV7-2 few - TGTGCCAGCAGTAAGATGAGGAGCACTGAAGCTTTCTTT CASSKMRSTEAFF
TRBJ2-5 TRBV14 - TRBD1 TGTGCCAGCAGCCAAGGTGGCAGGGGGAAGACCCAGTACTTC CASSQGGRGKTQYF
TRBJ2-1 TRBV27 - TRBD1 TGTGCCAGCAGCCCGGGACAGGTATTGTCTTACTACAATGAGCAGTTCTTC CASSPGQVLSYYNEQFF
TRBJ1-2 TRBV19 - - TGTGCCAGTAGGCAGGTCCAAGGCTATGGCTACACCTTC CASRQVQGYGYTF
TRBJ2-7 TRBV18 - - TGTGCCAGCTCACCGCCGGGTAACGAGCAGTACTTC CASSPPGNEQYF
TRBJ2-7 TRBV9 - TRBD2 TGTGCCAGCAGCGTAGGTAGCGGGAGTCCGTACGAGCAGTACTTC CASSVGSGSPYEQYF
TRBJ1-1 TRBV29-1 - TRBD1 TGCAGCGGGCTCCGGGGGACAGCCAACACTGAAGCTTTCTTT CSGLRGTANTEAFF
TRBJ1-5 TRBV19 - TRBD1 TGTGCCAGCCGGGACAGGTCTGGCAATCAGCCCCAGCATTTT CASRDRSGNQPQHF
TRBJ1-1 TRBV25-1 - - TGTGCCAGCACCCCCCACGGGATGAACACTGAAGCTTTCTTT CASTPHGMNTEAFF
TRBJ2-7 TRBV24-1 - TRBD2 TGTGCCACCAGTCCGGGGGGGTTTGAAGACGAGCAGTACTTC CATSPGGFEDEQYF
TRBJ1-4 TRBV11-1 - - TGTGCCAGCAGCACGGGGGAGTCGGGAGAAAAACTGTTTTTT CASSTGESGEKLFF
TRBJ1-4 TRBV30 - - TGTGCCTCAGGGGTACAGTTAGGTGAAAAACTGTTTTTT CASGVQLGEKLFF
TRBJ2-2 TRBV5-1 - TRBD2 TGCGCCAGCAGCGGACTAGCGGGAGTCCCCGGGGAGCTGTTTTTT CASSGLAGVPGELFF
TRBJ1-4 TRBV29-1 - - TGCAGCGTTGGCGGTTCGCCAGAAAAACTGTTTTTT CSVGGSPEKLFF
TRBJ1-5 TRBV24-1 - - TGTGCCACCCGAGGGCCCCGGTCATCGGAGCCCCAGCATTTT CATRGPRSSEPQHF
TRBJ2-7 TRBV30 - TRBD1 TGTGCCTGGGAAGGGGGCGGCGAGCAGTACTTC CAWEGGGEQYF
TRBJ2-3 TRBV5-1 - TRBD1 TGCGCCAGCAGAGCCGGGACAGGGTTCACAGATACGCAGTATTTT CASRAGTGFTDTQYF
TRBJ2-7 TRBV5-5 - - TGTGCCAGCAGCTTGGCCACCTACGAGCAGTACTTC CASSLATYEQYF
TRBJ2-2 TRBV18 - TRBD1 TGTGCCAGCTCACCATCACACAGGGGTTCAGAAACCGGGGAGCTGTTTTTT CASSPSHRGSETGELFF
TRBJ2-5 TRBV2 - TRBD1 TGTGCCAGCAGACCCGACAGGGGGGAGACCCAGTACTTC CASRPDRGETQYF
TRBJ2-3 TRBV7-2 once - TGTGCCAGCAGCTTAGTCTGGCGGGGTCCGGATACGCAGTATTTT CASSLVWRGPDTQYF
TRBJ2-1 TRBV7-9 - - TGTGCCAGCAGCCCATCTAGCTGGCCCTACAATGAGCAGTTCTTC CASSPSSWPYNEQFF
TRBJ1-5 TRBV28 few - TGTGCCAGCAGTTTAACGGGCGGACAAAGCAATCAGCCCCAGCATTTT CASSLTGGQSNQPQHF
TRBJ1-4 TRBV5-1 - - TGCGCCAGCCAGCGGGGTCACGGTAGTGACGGGGAAAAACTGTTTTTT CASQRGHGSDGEKLFF
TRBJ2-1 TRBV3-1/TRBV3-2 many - TGTGCCAGCAGCCACCTCCTAGGGGGGGGGAGTGAGCAGTTCTTC CASSHLLGGGSEQFF
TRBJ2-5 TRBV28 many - TGTGCCAGCAGTACCCCGCCGGGAAGGATCGACTTC CASSTPPGRIDF
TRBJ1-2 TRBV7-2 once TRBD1 TGTGCCAGCAGCTTAGGAAGTTGGGACAGCAACACCCCTAGGTATGGCTACACCTTC CASSLGSWDSNTPRYGYTF
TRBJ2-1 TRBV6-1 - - TGTGCCAGCAGTGGAGGCGGAGGGGTGGTAGCCTACAATGAGCAGTTCTTC CASSGGGGVVAYNEQFF
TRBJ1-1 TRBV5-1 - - TGCGCCAGCAGCTTGGCCGGGAACACTGAAGCTTTCTTT CASSLAGNTEAFF
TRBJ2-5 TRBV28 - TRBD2 TGTGCCAGCAGCCTCAGGAGGGGGGGTAGCGGGAGAAGGCACCAAGAGACCCAGTACTTC CASSLRRGGSGRRHQETQYF
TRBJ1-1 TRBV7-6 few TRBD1 TGTGCCAGCAGCTCCCGGACAGGGCCTATGAACACTGAAGCTTTCTTT CASSSRTGPMNTEAFF
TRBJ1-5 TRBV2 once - TGTGCCAGCAACCGACAGTCGAATCAGCCCCAGCATTTT CASNRQSNQPQHF
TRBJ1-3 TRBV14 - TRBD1 TGTGCCAGCAGCCAACGACAGGGTGTCCCCATATATTTT CASSQRQGVPIYF
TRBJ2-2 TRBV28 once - TGTGCCAGCAGCCCTTCGAGGAACACCGGGGAGCTGTTTTTT CASSPSRNTGELFF
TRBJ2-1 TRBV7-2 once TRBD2 TGTGCCAGCAGCTTAGCACTAGCGGGATTATTAAATGGGGATAAATACAATGAGCAGTTCTTC CASSLALAGLLNGDKYNEQFF
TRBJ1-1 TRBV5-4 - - TGTGCCAGCAGCTACGACAGGAACACTGAAGCTTTCTTT CASSYDRNTEAFF
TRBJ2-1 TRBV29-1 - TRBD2 TGCAGCGTTGAACTCGTTGGCGGGAGGGCCTACAATGAGCAGTTCTTC CSVELVGGRAYNEQFF
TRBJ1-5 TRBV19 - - TGTGCCAGTAGCCCTTTAAATCAGCCCCAGCATTTT CASSPLNQPQHF
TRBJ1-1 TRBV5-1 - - TGCGCCAGCAGCCCGCTCCGGGGAGAGAACACTGAAGCTTTCTTT CASSPLRGENTEAFF
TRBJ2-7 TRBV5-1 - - TGCGCCAGCAGCGCGGGACCGACAAACTACGAGCAGTACTTC CASSAGPTNYEQYF
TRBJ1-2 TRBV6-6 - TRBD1 TGTGCCAGCAGTCCAGTGTCCGGGACAGGGGGCAGAGTCTATGGCTACACCTTC CASSPVSGTGGRVYGYTF
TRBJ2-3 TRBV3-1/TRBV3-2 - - TGTGCCAGCAGCCAAGATTCGGCAGATACGCAGTATTTT CASSQDSADTQYF
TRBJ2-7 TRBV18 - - TGTGCCAGCTCACCCGGACAGTACGAGCAGTACTTC CASSPGQYEQYF
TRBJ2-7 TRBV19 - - TGTGCCAGTAGTCTCCAGGGTCCCTACGAGCAGTACTTC CASSLQGPYEQYF
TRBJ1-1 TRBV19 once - TGTGCCAGTACACCAGTAATCATGAACACTGAAGCTTTCTTT CASTPVIMNTEAFF
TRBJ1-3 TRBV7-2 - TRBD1 TGTGCCAGCAGCTTAGGGCCGGGACAGGGGGCAGAAAACACCATATATTTT CASSLGPGQGAENTIYF
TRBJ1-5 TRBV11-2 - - TGTGCCAGCAGCCGGGAGGGACAGCCCCAGCATTTT CASSREGQPQHF
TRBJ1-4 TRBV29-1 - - TGCAGCGTTCGACTCCTTCTTGGGGAAAAACTGTTTTTT CSVRLLLGEKLFF
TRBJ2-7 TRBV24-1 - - TGTGCCACCAGTGACGGGGGTCAATCCTACGAGCAGTACTTC CATSDGGQSYEQYF
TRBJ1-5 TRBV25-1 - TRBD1 TGTGCCAGCAGTGCCCCAGAGGGACAGGGAAATAGCAATCAGCCCCAGCATTTT CASSAPEGQGNSNQPQHF
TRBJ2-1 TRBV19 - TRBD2 TGTGCCAGTAGTAGTAGCGGGAGGGCCGGGCAGTTCTTC CASSSSGRAGQFF
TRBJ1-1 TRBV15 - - TGTGCCACCAGCGGAGAGGTGGCCAGAACAAGTGAAGCTTTCTTT CATSGEVARTSEAFF